This T cell receptor beta chain was found in a study of regulatory T cells in long-lasting Graves disease. General study results and limits: With persistent disease, TRBV28, TRBJ1-2 and TRBJ2-5 were the favored segments. No thyroid tissue was studied; the work used peripheral blood only.

Germline CDR1 MDHEN, CDR2 SYDVKM. V was trimmed by 3 bases and J by 6 bases, leaving 18 bases between them. The CDR3 length is 15 residues. Turning to this clonotype: What it recognizes is unknown.

CDR3 regions were amplified by Arm-PCR using iRepertoire HTBI primers to build TCR beta libraries. Authors' data handling: Samples revealed approximately 67 TRBV and 14 TRBJ segments. TCRdb re-analysed the multiplex PCR reads in MiXCR, keeping a single row per CDR3 protein. The V and J calls were determined by TCRdb, not by the authors. Altogether approximately 250,000 distinct CDR3 sequences are present, approximately 16% being singletons, with the ten largest covering less than 25%. Sample time point: newly diagnosed GD, antithyroid drugs for less than 3 months. There was RNA extracted from PBMCs, and the TCR library was made from it. From an endocrinology department in Xi'an, China, came the patients.

This rearrangement joins TRBV28 to TRBJ2-7, with D uncertain. The TCR sequence derives from a female donor with Graves disease. This specimen consisted of peripheral blood mononuclear cells (PBMCs), obtained at new diagnosis, from a patient treated with antithyroid drugs. CDR3 nucleotides: TGTGCCAGCAGTTTTGGCGGAGATCCCCCACTCGAGCAGTACTTC. It is translated as CASSFGGDPPLEQYF.